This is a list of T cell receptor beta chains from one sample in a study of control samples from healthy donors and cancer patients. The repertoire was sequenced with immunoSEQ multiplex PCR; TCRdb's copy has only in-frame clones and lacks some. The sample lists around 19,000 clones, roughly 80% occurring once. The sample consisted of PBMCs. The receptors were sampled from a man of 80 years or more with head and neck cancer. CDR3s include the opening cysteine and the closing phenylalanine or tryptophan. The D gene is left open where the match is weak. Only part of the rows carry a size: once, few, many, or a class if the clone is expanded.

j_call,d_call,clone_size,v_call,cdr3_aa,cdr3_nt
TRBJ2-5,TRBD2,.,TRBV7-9,CASSVRGGAHRETQYF,TGTGCCAGCAGCGTCCGGGGAGGGGCGCATAGAGAGACCCAGTACTTC
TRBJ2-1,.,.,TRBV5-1,CASSLGRNNEQFF,TGCGCCAGCAGCTTGGGACGGAACAATGAGCAGTTCTTC
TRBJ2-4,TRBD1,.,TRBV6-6,CASTQGVYDIQYF,TGTGCCAGCACCCAGGGGGTATACGACATTCAGTACTTC
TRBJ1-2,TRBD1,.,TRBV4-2,CASSQGQRGYTF,TGTGCCAGCAGCCAGGGACAGCGGGGCTACACCTTC
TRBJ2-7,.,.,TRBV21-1,CASSKIGSNYEQYF,TGTGCCAGCAGCAAAATAGGCAGTAACTACGAGCAGTACTTC
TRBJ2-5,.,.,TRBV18,CASSPATRETQYF,TGTGCCAGCTCACCGGCCACCCGGGAGACCCAGTACTTC
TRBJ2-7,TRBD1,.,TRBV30,CAGQGPVSYEQYF,TGTGCCGGACAGGGGCCGGTCAGTTACGAGCAGTACTTC
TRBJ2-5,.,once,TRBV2,CASILGWGETQYF,TGTGCCAGCATTCTTGGGTGGGGAGAGACCCAGTACTTC
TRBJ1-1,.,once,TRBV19,CASSIELSLTEAFF,TGTGCCAGTAGTATTGAGCTTTCACTCACTGAAGCTTTCTTT
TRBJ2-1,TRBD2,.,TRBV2,CASRPGLAGVEQFF,TGTGCCAGCAGACCGGGACTAGCGGGCGTAGAGCAGTTCTTC
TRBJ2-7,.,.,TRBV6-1,CASSDWQAQGEQYF,TGTGCCAGCAGTGATTGGCAGGCACAAGGCGAGCAGTACTTC